This T cell receptor beta chain was profiled in a study of shared clonotypes between healthy human individuals. Study results and limitations: Naive subsets generally had larger estimated richness than memory subsets. For naive CD4 cells, around 5% of clonotypes were shared across a few donors.

About this clone: Antigen: not known.

Germline V gene sequence: CDR1 LGHNA, CDR2 YSLEER. V was cut by 4 bases and J by 8 bases, with 20 bases left in between. This CDR3 is 15 amino acids long. In the naive CD8 group, cells lacked CD45RO and were positively selected for CCR7, so terminally differentiated effector memory CD45RA+ cells were left out. Some clones are missing from TCRdb's copy, which holds only in-frame ones; the method was immunoSEQ multiplex PCR. The sample consists of roughly 1,800,000 clones, about 94% of them appearing once. The TCR originated in a man aged 18 to 29 in good health. Input material: naive CD8+ T cells sorted from blood. The rearrangement uses TRBV4-3 and TRBJ2-5; D perhaps matches TRBD2 (6 bases). The CDR3 region is CASSLATEGHSTQYF. The DNA for the CDR3 is TGCGCCAGCAGCCTAGCTACGGAGGGTCACAGTACCCAGTACTTC.